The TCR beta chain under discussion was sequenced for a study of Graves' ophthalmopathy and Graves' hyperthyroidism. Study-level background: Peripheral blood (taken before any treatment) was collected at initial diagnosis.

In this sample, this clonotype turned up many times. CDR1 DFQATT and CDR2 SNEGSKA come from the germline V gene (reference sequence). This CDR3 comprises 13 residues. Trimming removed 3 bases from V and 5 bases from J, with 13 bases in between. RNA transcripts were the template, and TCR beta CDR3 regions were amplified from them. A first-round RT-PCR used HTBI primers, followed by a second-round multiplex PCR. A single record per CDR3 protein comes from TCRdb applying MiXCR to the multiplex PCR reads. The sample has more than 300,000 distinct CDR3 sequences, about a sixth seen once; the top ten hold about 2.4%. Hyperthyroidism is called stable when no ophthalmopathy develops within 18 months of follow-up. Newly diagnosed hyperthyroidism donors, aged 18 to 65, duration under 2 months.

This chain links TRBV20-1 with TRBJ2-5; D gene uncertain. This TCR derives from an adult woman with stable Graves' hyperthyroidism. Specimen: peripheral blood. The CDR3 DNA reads TGCAGTGCTAGTTTGGGTAGTCGTGAGACCCAGTACTTC. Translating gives CSASLGSRETQYF.